The clone carrying this T cell receptor beta chain was observed once. The CDR3 has 17 amino acids. J lost 4 bases, V lost 7 bases, and 15 bases had no gene match. The germline V gene has CDR1 SQVTM and CDR2 ANQGSEA. As handled by the study authors: How many nucleated cells were present was estimated from reference gene primer amplification. Clones were sequenced by immunoSEQ multiplex PCR, and TCRdb holds only the in-frame ones, with some missing. V, J and clone size derive from that table, while D and trimming were established from the DNA sequence. Of around 280,000 clones in the sample, around 87% were seen once. The data were obtained in a study of blood T cell repertoires in COVID-19.

The sequence derives from a woman under 30 with acute COVID-19. The sequenced material came from PBMCs or T cells enriched from blood (not recorded which). The chain carries TRBV29-1 and TRBJ2-6; TRBD1 matches 8 bases. This CDR3 is CSAKESGGASGANVLTF. The CDR3 region has the DNA TGCAGCGCAAAAGAGTCAGGGGGCGCGTCCGGGGCCAACGTCCTGACTTTC.